This TCR beta chain was profiled in a study of a mutant IDH1 vaccine in newly diagnosed glioma. Study-wide background: With temozolomide cycles, or 4-6 weeks after radiotherapy alone, vaccination was started.

Concerning this clone itself: Its antigen is undetermined.

The assay was immunoSEQ multiplex PCR, and TCRdb's table has in-frame clones only and misses some. The sample carries approximately 31,000 clones, about 82% recorded once. Per the germline V gene, CDR1 is SGHDT and CDR2 is YYEEEE. CDR3 length equals 15 residues. V was cut by 2 bases and J by 5 bases, with 16 bases left in between. Sample time point: week 35, safety follow-up. Doses of 300 ug of mutant IDH1 20-mer peptide were given with topical imiquimod. Across weeks 1, 3, 5, 7, 11, 15, 19 and 23, patients received a vaccination each time, eight in all. The genes are TRBV5-6 and TRBJ1-1; tentatively, D is TRBD1 (5 bases). The receptor's source is a man in his forties with glioma. Some clones in this sample may be carry-over from other donors' samples. This specimen consisted of PBMCs, obtained from a glioma patient whose treatment included an IDH1 peptide vaccine. CDR3 amino acids: CASSFMNREGTEAFF. CDR3 bases: TGTGCCAGCAGCTTTATGAACCGGGAGGGGACTGAAGCTTTCTTT.